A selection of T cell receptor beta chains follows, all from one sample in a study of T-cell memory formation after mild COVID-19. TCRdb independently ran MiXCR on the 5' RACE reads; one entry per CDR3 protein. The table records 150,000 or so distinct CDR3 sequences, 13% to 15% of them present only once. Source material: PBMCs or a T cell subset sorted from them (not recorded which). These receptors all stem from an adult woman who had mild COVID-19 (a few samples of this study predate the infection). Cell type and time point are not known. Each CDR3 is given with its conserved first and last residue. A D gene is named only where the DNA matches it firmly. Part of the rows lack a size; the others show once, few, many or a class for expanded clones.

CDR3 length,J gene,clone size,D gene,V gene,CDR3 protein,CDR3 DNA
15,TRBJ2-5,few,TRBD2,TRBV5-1,CASRYSTSAQETQYF,TGCGCCAGCAGATATTCGACTAGCGCCCAAGAGACCCAGTACTTC
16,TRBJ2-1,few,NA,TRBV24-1,CATSGASYQIRDEQFF,TGTGCCACCAGTGGAGCTAGCTATCAAATCCGGGATGAGCAGTTCTTC
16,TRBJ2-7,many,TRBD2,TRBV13,CASSPRIAGDRDEQYF,TGTGCCAGCAGCCCCCGTATAGCGGGAGACAGGGACGAGCAGTACTTC
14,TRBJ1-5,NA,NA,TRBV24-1,CATSDLSINQPQHF,TGTGCCACCAGTGATTTATCCATCAATCAGCCCCAGCATTTT
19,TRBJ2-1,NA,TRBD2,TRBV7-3,CASSAMPGTSGYSYNEQFF,TGTGCCAGCAGCGCAATGCCGGGGACTAGCGGTTACTCCTACAATGAGCAGTTCTTC
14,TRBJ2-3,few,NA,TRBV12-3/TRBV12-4,CASSKGLVADTQYF,TGTGCCAGCAGCAAGGGCCTGGTGGCAGATACGCAGTATTTT
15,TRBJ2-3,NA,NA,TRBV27,CASSPATLLTDTQYF,TGTGCCAGCAGCCCCGCCACGCTTCTCACAGATACGCAGTATTTT
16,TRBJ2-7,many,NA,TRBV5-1,CASSPPGVGADYEQYF,TGCGCCAGCAGTCCCCCAGGTGTGGGGGCTGACTACGAGCAGTACTTC
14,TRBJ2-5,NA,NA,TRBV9,CASSVGLGRETQYF,TGTGCCAGCAGCGTAGGGTTAGGGCGAGAGACCCAGTACTTC
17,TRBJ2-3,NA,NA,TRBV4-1,CASSQALDEPGTDTQYF,TGCGCCAGCAGCCAAGCTCTCGACGAGCCCGGCACAGATACGCAGTATTTT
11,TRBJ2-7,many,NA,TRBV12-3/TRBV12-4,CASGIGGEQYF,TGTGCCAGCGGCATTGGGGGCGAGCAGTACTTC
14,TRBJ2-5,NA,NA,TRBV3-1,CASSPADYQETQYF,TGTGCCAGCAGCCCGGCGGACTACCAAGAGACCCAGTACTTC
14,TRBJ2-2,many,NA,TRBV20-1,CSAQQGRSTGELFF,TGCAGTGCTCAACAGGGAAGAAGCACCGGGGAGCTGTTTTTT
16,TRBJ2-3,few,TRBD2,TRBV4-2,CASSQGLAGVTDTQYF,TGTGCCAGCAGCCAAGGACTAGCGGGAGTCACAGATACGCAGTATTTT
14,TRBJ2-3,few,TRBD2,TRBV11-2,CASSWATSEDTQYF,TGTGCCAGCAGCTGGGCGACTAGCGAAGATACGCAGTATTTT
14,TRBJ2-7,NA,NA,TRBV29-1,CSALGEAVTYEQYF,TGCAGCGCCCTGGGGGAGGCCGTCACCTACGAGCAGTACTTC
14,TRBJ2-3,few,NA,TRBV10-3,CAISGGRDTDTQYF,TGTGCCATCAGTGGAGGGCGCGACACAGATACGCAGTATTTT
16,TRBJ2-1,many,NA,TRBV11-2,CASSLKRTEKGDEQFF,TGTGCCAGCAGCTTAAAAAGGACGGAAAAGGGCGATGAGCAGTTCTTC
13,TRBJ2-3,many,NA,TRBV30,CAWSSRRADTQYF,TGTGCCTGGAGTTCACGACGCGCAGATACGCAGTATTTT
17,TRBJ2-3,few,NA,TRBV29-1,CSVEDDLGGLVPDTQYF,TGCAGCGTTGAAGACGATCTAGGAGGGTTAGTCCCAGATACGCAGTATTTT
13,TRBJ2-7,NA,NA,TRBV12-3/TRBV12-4,CASSFGSGYEQYF,TGTGCCAGCAGTTTCGGTAGCGGCTACGAGCAGTACTTC
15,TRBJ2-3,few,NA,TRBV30,CAWGTPGGSTDTQYF,TGTGCCTGGGGGACTCCCGGTGGGAGCACAGATACGCAGTATTTT
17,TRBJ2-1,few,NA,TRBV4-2,CASSQAVGLSGGNEQFF,TGTGCCAGCAGCCAAGCGGTGGGATTATCAGGGGGGAATGAGCAGTTCTTC
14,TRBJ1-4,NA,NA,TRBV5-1,CASSNSTTNEKLFF,TGCGCCAGCAGCAACAGTACAACTAATGAAAAACTGTTTTTT
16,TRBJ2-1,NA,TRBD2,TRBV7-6,CASSLRGRRESFEQFF,TGTGCCAGCAGCCTTCGCGGTAGGCGGGAGTCTTTTGAGCAGTTCTTC
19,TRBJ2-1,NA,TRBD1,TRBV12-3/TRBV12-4,CASSPLEKTGTGTANEQFF,TGTGCCAGCAGTCCACTAGAAAAGACCGGGACAGGGACGGCCAATGAGCAGTTCTTC
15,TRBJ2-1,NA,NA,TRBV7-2,CASTPDYSSYNEQFF,TGTGCCAGCACCCCTGATTACAGCTCCTACAATGAGCAGTTCTTC
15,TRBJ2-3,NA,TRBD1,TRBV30,CAWKRGTVPTDTQYF,TGTGCCTGGAAACGTGGGACAGTTCCCACAGATACGCAGTATTTT
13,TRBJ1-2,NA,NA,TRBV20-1,CSARVGRNYGYTF,TGCAGTGCTAGAGTCGGACGGAACTATGGCTACACCTTC
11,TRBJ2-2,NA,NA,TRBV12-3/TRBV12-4,CASRASGELFF,TGTGCCAGCAGGGCCTCCGGGGAGCTGTTTTTT
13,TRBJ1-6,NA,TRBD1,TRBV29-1,CSVSGTGGSPLHF,TGCAGCGTTTCCGGGACAGGGGGTTCACCCCTCCACTTT
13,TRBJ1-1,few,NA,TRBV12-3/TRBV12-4,CASGRNVNTEAFF,TGTGCCAGCGGTCGGAATGTAAACACTGAAGCTTTCTTT
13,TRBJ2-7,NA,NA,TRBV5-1,CASSLDSIYEQYF,TGCGCCAGCAGCTTGGACAGCATCTACGAGCAGTACTTC
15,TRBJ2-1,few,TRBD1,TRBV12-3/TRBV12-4,CASTVGDRGINEQFF,TGTGCCAGCACCGTCGGGGACAGGGGGATCAATGAGCAGTTCTTC
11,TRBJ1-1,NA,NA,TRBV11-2,CASSQGPGAFF,TGTGCCAGCAGCCAGGGCCCTGGGGCTTTCTTT
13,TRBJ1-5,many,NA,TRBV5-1,CASSWDSNQPQHF,TGCGCCAGCAGCTGGGATAGCAATCAGCCCCAGCATTTT
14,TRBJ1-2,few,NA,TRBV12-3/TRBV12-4,CASSPTGANYGYTF,TGTGCCAGCAGCCCGACAGGCGCTAACTATGGCTACACCTTC